The 20 T cell receptor beta chains below all came from one sample that was sequenced in a study of breast tumors, draining lymph nodes, adjacent tissues listed by TCRdb under 2016. The lymph node samples were taken from the axillary draining lymph nodes of breast cancer patients. Receptors were amplified or captured by multiplex PCR. Sequenced using an Illumina HiSeq 2000. TCRdb's own reprocessing of the public reads used fastp at Q25 and MiXCR and kept productive beta chains. For every CDR3 protein sequence, its rows merge into one entry that carries the most common genes and DNA. This sample comprises approximately 170,000 distinct CDR3 sequences, approximately 33% of them detected only once. The top ten clonotypes cover roughly 4.3% of the sample. Sequencing used axillary lymph node tissue. The receptor source for this set is a female donor with breast cancer. Some clones in this sample may be carry-over from other donors' samples.

The chain couples TRBV20-1 to TRBJ1-4; no firm D call. CDR3 length: 15 residues. The germline gives CDR1 DFQATT, CDR2 SNEGSKA (reference sequence). Trimming took off 3 bases at V and 0 bases at J, with 11 bases between the two ends. DNA for the CDR3: TGCAGTGCTAGCTTTTTGCGGACAACTAATGAAAAACTGTTTTTT. It encodes CSASFLRTTNEKLFF.

This clonotype has a handful of counts. The chain couples TRBV3-1 to TRBJ2-7, with 9 bases identical to TRBD2. The CDR3 spans 15 residues. The V gene's germline CDR1 is LGHDT and CDR2 YNNKEL (reference sequence). V lost 5 bases and J lost 6; bases outside the gene matches: 11. This CDR3 reads CASSSRRLTSGEQYF. The CDR3 nucleotides are TGTGCCAGCAGCTCCAGGAGATTGACTAGCGGCGAGCAGTACTTC.

This clonotype came up a few times. The J gene is TRBJ2-7, the V gene TRBV27, with a weak D call TRBD1 (6 bases). The germline V gene encodes CDR1 MNHEY and CDR2 SMNVEV (reference sequence). This CDR3 has 16 residues. V lost 4 bases and J 3 bases, leaving 19 bases between the germline ends. CDR3 DNA: TGTGCCAGCAGTTCCCCACGTCCTGGACAGCACTACGAGCAGTACTTC. Translating gives CASSSPRPGQHYEQYF.

The CDR3 DNA reads as TGCAGCGCTCCCGACAGAAACCGACCCCGAGAGACCCAGTACTTC. Translated: CSAPDRNRPRETQYF. The chain carries TRBV29-1 and TRBJ2-5, with a possible D match to TRBD1 (5 bases). Germline-derived CDR1 and CDR2 are SQVTM and ANQGSEA. The ends were cut back, 7 bases at V and 4 bases at J, with 22 bases in the middle. This CDR3 region has 15 residues.

The genes are TRBV10-3 and TRBJ2-3, with D possibly TRBD2 on 6 matching bases. The CDR3 loop spans 12 amino acids. Per the germline V gene, CDR1 is ENHRY and CDR2 is SYGVKD. Trimming pared 10 bases from V and 4 bases from J, leaving 12 bases between. CDR3 loop: CASRRGPDTQYF. The CDR3 DNA sequence: TGTGCCAGCAGGCGGGGCCCAGATACGCAGTATTTT.

This clonotype was seen repeatedly, ten times or more. The V call is TRBV20-1, the J call TRBJ2-5; D is unclear. V was shortened by 4 bases and J by 0 bases, with 9 bases between the two germline ends. The length of the CDR3 is 13 residues. Germline-derived CDR1 and CDR2 are DFQATT and SNEGSKA (reference sequence). This CDR3 reads CSAIQVYQETQYF. CDR3 bases: TGCAGTGCTATTCAGGTCTACCAAGAGACCCAGTACTTC.

This clonotype was seen repeatedly, ten times or more. The chain employs TRBV5-1 and TRBJ2-1; no firm D call. Germline CDR1 and CDR2: SGHRS and YFSETQ. Trimming took off 1 base at V and 4 bases at J, with 6 bases between the two ends. This CDR3 comprises 13 residues. The CDR3 DNA follows: TGCGCCAGCAGCTTGTATCAGTACAATGAGCAGTTCTTC. Encoded protein: CASSLYQYNEQFF.

The V gene is TRBV20-1, the J gene TRBJ2-3; 10 nucleotides agree with TRBD2. Germline assignment: CDR1 DFQATT and CDR2 SNEGSKA (reference sequence). The CDR3 totals 14 residues. V dropped 5 bases and J dropped 1; count of bases not matched to a gene: 3. The CDR3 coding sequence is TGCAGTGCTCTCGGACTAGCGGGCACAGATACGCAGTATTTT. Translation gives CSALGLAGTDTQYF.

This clonotype has a handful of counts. It may be a read error: a sequence one base away is much more abundant. This chain links TRBV12-5 with TRBJ1-2; D remains ambiguous. From germline, CDR1 is LGHNT and CDR2 FRNRAP. V dropped 3 bases and J dropped 8 bases, with 13 bases sitting between them. CDR3 length: 13 residues. DNA of the CDR3: TGTGCTAGTGGTTTCGGCAGGCCACTGGGCTACACCTTC. It specifies CASGFGRPLGYTF.

The table lists this clonotype with many counts. The chain is built from TRBV11-3 and TRBJ2-2; the D is unclear. Germline CDR1 is SGHNT and CDR2 is YENEEA. CDR3 length: 14 residues. The V end lost 2 bases, the J end lost 4 bases, and 8 bases lay between the germline ends. For the CDR3, the DNA is TGTGCCAGCAGCTTAATAACTACCACCGGGGAGCTGTTTTTT. The encoded protein is CASSLITTTGELFF.

This clonotype occurred many times. The genes are TRBV18 and TRBJ1-5, with D possibly matching TRBD1 (6 bases). Germline V gene data show CDR1 as KGHSH and CDR2 as LQKENI. The CDR3 loop spans 14 amino acids. Deletions cut 3 bases from V and 5 bases from J, with 11 bases between. The CDR3 sequence: CASSPGARDQPQHF. DNA for the CDR3: TGTGCCAGCTCACCGGGGGCGCGGGATCAGCCCCAGCATTTT.

The sample holds many counts of this clonotype. The chain links TRBV9 to TRBJ2-3; possible D gene TRBD2, 7 bases. The V gene's germline CDR1 is SGDLS and CDR2 YYNGEE. V was pared by 0 bases and J by 6 bases, with 14 bases between. This CDR3 is built from 15 residues. The CDR3 is CASSVALGGRDTQYF. The CDR3 DNA is TGTGCCAGCAGCGTAGCTCTCGGGGGGCGGGATACGCAGTATTTT. The whole variable domain, remainder taken from reference TRBV9 and TRBJ2-3, is DSGVTQTPKHLITATGQRVTLRCSPRSGDLSVYWYQQSLDQGLQFLIQYYNGEERAKGNILERFSAQQFPDLHSELNLSSLELGDSALYFCASSVALGGRDTQYFGPGTRLTVL.

V usage is TRBV5-4 and J usage is TRBJ2-5; possibly TRBD1 or TRBD2 for D (6 bases each). CDR3 length: 17 amino acids. Trimming left V 0 bases short and J 0 bases short, with 15 bases between. Germline-derived CDR1 and CDR2 are SGHNT and YYREEE (reference sequence). The CDR3 coding sequence is TGTGCCAGCAGCTTGGGGGGGGCTAACCCGTACCAAGAGACCCAGTACTTC. This encodes CASSLGGANPYQETQYF.

In its sample, this clonotype was seen a few times. Sequence at one end of the junction differs from germline and may be a read error. This rearrangement joins TRBV6-6 to TRBJ1-2; D call uncertain. CDR3 length: 13 residues. CDR1 MNHNY and CDR2 SVGAGI come from the germline V gene (reference sequence). The CDR3 loop reads CASSHSDARGYTF. CDR3 coding DNA: TGTGCCAGCAGTCACTCTGACGCTCGGGGCTACACCTTC.

V gene TRBV3-1 combines with J gene TRBJ1-4, with 10 bases identical to TRBD1. Germline assignment: CDR1 LGHDT and CDR2 YNNKEL (reference sequence). This CDR3 contains 14 residues. V shed 4 bases, J shed 8 bases, and the junction held 4 bases outside the gene matches. CDR3 residues: CASSRDRGGEKLFF. In DNA, the CDR3 is TGTGCCAGCAGCCGGGACAGGGGTGGAGAAAAACTGTTTTTT.

This clonotype was recorded at least ten times. The J gene is TRBJ2-5, the V gene TRBV11-2; 7 nucleotides line up with TRBD2. There are 14 residues in the CDR3. The germline V gene encodes CDR1 SGHAT and CDR2 FQNNGV. Unmatched junction bases numbered 3, after V lost 1 base and J lost 4 bases. Here the CDR3 DNA reads TGTGCCAGCAGCTTAGGGGGAGGGGTAGAGACCCAGTACTTC. It codes for CASSLGGGVETQYF.

This chain uses TRBV25-1 with TRBJ1-2; D is perhaps TRBD1 (6 bases). The V and J ends lost 1 base and 4 bases respectively, with 13 bases between them. The CDR3 runs to 15 residues. Looked up from germline, CDR1 is MGHDK and CDR2 is SYGVNS. CDR3 in DNA: TGTGCCAGCAGTGAATCAAGGGGGGGGGGCTATGGCTACACCTTC. This encodes CASSESRGGGYGYTF.

Details on this clonotype: This may be a read error, as it is one base from a much larger clone. The chain has TRBV18 and TRBJ2-7, with D possibly being TRBD1 (5 bases). This CDR3 has 15 amino acids. Germline assignment: CDR1 KGHSH and CDR2 LQKENI. This chain's CDR3 is CASSPQGGLRYGQYF. DNA of the CDR3: TGTGCCAGCTCACCCCAGGGCGGATTACGGTACGGGCAGTACTTC.

This clonotype was observed many times. The CDR3 nucleotides read TGTGCCAGTAGCCGGACAACCACTGAAGCTTTCTTT. This sequence encodes CASSRTTTEAFF. This chain uses TRBV19 with TRBJ1-1, with D possibly matching TRBD1 (5 bases). This CDR3 spans 12 amino acids. V gave up 6 bases and J gave up 4 bases, with 9 bases separating them. Per the germline V gene, CDR1 is LNHDA and CDR2 is SQIVND (reference sequence).

The chain links TRBV18 to TRBJ2-5; no firm D call. Trimming took 8 bases from V and 3 from J, leaving 13 bases between them. Germline CDR1 is KGHSH and CDR2 is LQKENI. The CDR3 contains 13 residues. The CDR3 bases are TGTGCCAGCCCTCGGGTACGTGAAGAGACCCAGTACTTC. The encoded protein is CASPRVREETQYF.